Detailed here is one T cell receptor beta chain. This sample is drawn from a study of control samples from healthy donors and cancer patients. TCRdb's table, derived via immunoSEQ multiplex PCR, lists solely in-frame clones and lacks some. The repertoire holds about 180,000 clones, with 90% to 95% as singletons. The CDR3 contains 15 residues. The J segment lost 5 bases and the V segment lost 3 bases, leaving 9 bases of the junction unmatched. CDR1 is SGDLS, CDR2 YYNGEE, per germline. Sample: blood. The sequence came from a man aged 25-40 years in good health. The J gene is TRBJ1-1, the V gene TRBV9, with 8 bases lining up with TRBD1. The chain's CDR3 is CASSGEDRVGTEAFF. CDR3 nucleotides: TGTGCCAGCAGCGGGGAGGACAGGGTCGGGACTGAAGCTTTCTTT.